This T cell receptor beta chain was retrieved from a study of blood T cell repertoires in COVID-19. Study-level background: Acute and convalescent COVID-19 specimens originated in the United States, Italy and Spain.

Germline CDR1 reads MNHNY; CDR2 reads SVGAGI (reference sequence). V lost 0 bases to trimming and J lost 6 bases, with 9 bases between them. CDR3 length: 14 residues. Data came from immunoSEQ multiplex PCR; TCRdb stores just in-frame clones and leaves some out. The sample contains approximately 100,000 clones, over 75% of which appear only once. The receptor's source is a human donor in a cohort sampled during active COVID-19. The J gene is TRBJ1-5, the V gene TRBV6-6; D is unclear. What was sequenced was peripheral blood. The CDR3 nucleotides read TGTGCCAGCAGTTACTCGGAGGGCTCTCAGCCCCAGCATTTT. Its translation: CASSYSEGSQPQHF.